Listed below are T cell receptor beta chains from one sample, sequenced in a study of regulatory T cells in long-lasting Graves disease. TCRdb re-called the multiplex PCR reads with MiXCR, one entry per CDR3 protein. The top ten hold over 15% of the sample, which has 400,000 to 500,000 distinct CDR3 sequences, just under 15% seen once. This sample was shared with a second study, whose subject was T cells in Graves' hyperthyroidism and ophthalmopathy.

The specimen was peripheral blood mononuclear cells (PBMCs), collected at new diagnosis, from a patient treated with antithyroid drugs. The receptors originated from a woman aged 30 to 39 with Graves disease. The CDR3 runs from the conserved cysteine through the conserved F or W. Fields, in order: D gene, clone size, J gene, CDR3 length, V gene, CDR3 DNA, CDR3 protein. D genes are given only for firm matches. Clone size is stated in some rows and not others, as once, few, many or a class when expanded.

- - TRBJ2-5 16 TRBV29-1 TGCAGCGTTTGGCAAACTCCTAGAGCGGACCAAGAGACCCAGTACTTC CSVWQTPRADQETQYF
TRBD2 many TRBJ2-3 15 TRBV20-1 TGCAGTGCTACATCCCAGCGGGAGGTTGGAGATACGCAGTATTTT CSATSQREVGDTQYF
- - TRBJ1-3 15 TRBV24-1 TGTGCCACCAGTGATCCGGGAGAAGGTAGAAACACCATATATTTT CATSDPGEGRNTIYF
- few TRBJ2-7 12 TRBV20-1 TGCAGTGCCCTGCTTAGCTCCTACGAGCAGTACTTC CSALLSSYEQYF
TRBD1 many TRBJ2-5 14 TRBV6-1 TGTGCCAGCAATAAGGACAGGGCCCAAGAGACCCAGTACTTC CASNKDRAQETQYF
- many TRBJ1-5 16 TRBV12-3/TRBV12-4 TGTGCCAGCAGTTTAAGAGTAGGGACAAGGAATCAGCCCCAGCATTTT CASSLRVGTRNQPQHF
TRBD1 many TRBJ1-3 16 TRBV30 TGTGCCTGGAGCCGACCCGGGACAGCCTCTGGAAACACCATATATTTT CAWSRPGTASGNTIYF
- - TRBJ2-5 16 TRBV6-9 TGTGCCAGCAGTTACTCCGGGACTGGACAAAAAGAGACCCAGTACTTC CASSYSGTGQKETQYF
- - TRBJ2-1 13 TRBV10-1 TGTGCCAGCAGTTACCTTAGGGGAGTTGAGCAGTTCTTC CASSYLRGVEQFF
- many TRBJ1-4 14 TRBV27 TGTGCCAGCAGTTTAGGGGGAAGAGGTGAAAAACTGTTTTTT CASSLGGRGEKLFF
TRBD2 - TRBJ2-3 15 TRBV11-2 TGTGCCAGCAGCCTATCGGGGGGGCCTACAGATACGCAGTATTTT CASSLSGGPTDTQYF
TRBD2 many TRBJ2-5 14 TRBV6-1 TGTGCCGGGCGGACTAGCGGGAGGGGAGAGACCCAGTACTTC CAGRTSGRGETQYF
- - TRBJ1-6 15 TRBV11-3 TGTGCCAGCCAGCCGGGGGGGCTTTCGATTTCACCCCTCCACTTT CASQPGGLSISPLHF
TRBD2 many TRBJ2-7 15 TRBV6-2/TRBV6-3 TGTGCCAGCGCCCCTCCCGGGACTAGCTACCACGAGCAGTACTTC CASAPPGTSYHEQYF
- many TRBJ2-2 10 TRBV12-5 TGTGCTAATCGGACCGGGGAGCTGTTTTTT CANRTGELFF
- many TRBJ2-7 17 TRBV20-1 TGCAGTGCTCAAGCTACTAATTGGACCGACCTACAGGACGAGCAGTACTTC CSAQATNWTDLQDEQYF
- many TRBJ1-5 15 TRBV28 TGTGCCAGCAGTTACCCCGGGCTTAGCAATCAGCCCCAGCATTTT CASSYPGLSNQPQHF
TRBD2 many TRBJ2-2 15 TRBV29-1 TGCAGCGTGCGGACTAGCGGGACTAACACCGGGGAGCTGTTTTTT CSVRTSGTNTGELFF
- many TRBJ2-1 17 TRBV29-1 TGCAGCGTTGAAGATCTGGGGGGTTGGAGCTCCTACAATGAGCAGTTCTTC CSVEDLGGWSSYNEQFF
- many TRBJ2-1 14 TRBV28 TGTGCCAGCAGTTTTTCGGTGGGACTCAATGAGCAGTTCTTC CASSFSVGLNEQFF
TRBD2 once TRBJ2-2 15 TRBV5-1 TGCGCCAGCAGCTCTAATAGCGGGAGGTTCGGGGAGCTGTTTTTT CASSSNSGRFGELFF
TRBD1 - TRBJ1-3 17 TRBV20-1 TGCAGTGCTAGAGATTTAGGACAGGGGCTATCAGGAAACACCATATATTTT CSARDLGQGLSGNTIYF
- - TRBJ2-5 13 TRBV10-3 TGTGCCATCAGCGGGAGTTGGCTAGAGACCCAGTACTTC CAISGSWLETQYF
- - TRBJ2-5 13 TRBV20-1 TGCAGTGCTAGAGTGGGACAAAAAGAGACCCAGCACTTC CSARVGQKETQHF
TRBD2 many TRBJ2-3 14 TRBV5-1 TGCGCCAGCATCGGACTAGCGGGAACAGATACGCAGTATTTT CASIGLAGTDTQYF